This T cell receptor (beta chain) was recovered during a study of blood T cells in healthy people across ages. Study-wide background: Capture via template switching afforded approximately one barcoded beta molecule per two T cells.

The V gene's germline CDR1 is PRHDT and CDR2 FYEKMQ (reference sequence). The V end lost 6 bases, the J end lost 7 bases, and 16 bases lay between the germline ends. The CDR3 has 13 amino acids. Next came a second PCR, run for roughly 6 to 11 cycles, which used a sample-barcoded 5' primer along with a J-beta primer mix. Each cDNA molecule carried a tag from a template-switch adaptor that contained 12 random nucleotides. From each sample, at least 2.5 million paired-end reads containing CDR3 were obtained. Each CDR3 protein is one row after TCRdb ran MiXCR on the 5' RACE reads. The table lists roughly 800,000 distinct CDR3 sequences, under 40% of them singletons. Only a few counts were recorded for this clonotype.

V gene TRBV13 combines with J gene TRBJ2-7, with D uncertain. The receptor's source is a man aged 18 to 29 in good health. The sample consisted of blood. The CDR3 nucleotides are TGTGCCAGCAGATCTAAGGGCCACAATGAGCAGTACTTC. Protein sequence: CASRSKGHNEQYF. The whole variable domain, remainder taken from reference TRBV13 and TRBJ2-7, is AAGVIQSPRHLIKEKRETATLKCYPIPRHDTVYWYQQGPGQDPQFLISFYEKMQSDKGSIPDRFSAQQFSDYHSELNMSSLELGDSALYFCASRSKGHNEQYFGPGTRLTVT.